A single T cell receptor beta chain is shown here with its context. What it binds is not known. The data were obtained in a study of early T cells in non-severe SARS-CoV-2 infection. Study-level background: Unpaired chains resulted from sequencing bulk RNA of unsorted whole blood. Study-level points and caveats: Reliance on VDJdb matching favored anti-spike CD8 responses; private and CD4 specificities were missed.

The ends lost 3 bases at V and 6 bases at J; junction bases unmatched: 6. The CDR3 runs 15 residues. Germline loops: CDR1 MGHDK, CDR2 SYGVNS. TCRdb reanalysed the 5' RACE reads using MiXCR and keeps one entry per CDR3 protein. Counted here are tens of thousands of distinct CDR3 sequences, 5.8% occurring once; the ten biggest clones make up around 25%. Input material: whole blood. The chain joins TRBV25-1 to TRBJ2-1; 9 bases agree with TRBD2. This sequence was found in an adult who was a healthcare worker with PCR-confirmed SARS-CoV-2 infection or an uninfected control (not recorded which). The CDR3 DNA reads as TGTGCCAGCAGTGAGGCCCGGACTAGCGTCAATGAGCAGTTCTTC. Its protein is CASSEARTSVNEQFF. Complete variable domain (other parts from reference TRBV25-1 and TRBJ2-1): EADIYQTPRYLVIGTGKKITLECSQTMGHDKMYWYQQDPGMELHLIHYSYGVNSTEKGDLSSESTVSRIRTEHFPLTLESARPSHTSQYLCASSEARTSVNEQFFGPGTRLTVL.